This record looks at one T cell receptor (beta chain) sequence and its context. The antigen remains undetermined. Treatment noted: 15 to 20 received Ad26.COV2.S at low or high dose, single or two shots; roughly five received placebo; per-sample allocation not given. Vaccine and placebo recipients were sampled on day 63 after the first injection. Donor was an adult aged 18-55 years in Boston. This specimen comes from a study of Ad26.COV2.S vaccination and SARS-CoV-2 variants. Whole-study results and caveats: Recipients of either vaccine or placebo displayed similar breadth of non-spike TCRs. Compared with placebo recipients, vaccine recipients had higher spike-specific TCR breadth.

Assay used: immunoSEQ multiplex PCR; TCRdb lists only in-frame clones, some missing. The data contain about 680,000 clones, around 89% of them singletons. Germline CDR1 is LGHNA and CDR2 is YNFKEQ. Trimming removed 3 bases from V and 2 bases from J; junction bases left unmatched: 8. The CDR3 is 17 amino acids. Source: peripheral blood, taken in a trial of Ad26.COV2.S vaccine versus placebo. The sequence derives from a person aged 18-65 years who received the Ad26.COV2.S COVID-19 vaccine or a placebo. V is TRBV4-2 and J is TRBJ2-7; TRBD2 agrees at 12 bases. The CDR3 sequence: CASSHRGLAGPPYEQYF. CDR3 sequence (DNA): TGTGCCAGCAGCCACCGCGGACTAGCGGGACCACCCTACGAGCAGTACTTC.